This TCR beta chain emerged from a study of shared clonotypes between healthy human individuals. About the research overall: Serving as donors were two women and three men, whose ages spanned 18 to 49. Study-level points and caveats: Among donors, sharing of clonotypes was expected to be affected by sequencing depth.

Approximately 27,000 T cell genomes, or 250 to 300 ng DNA, went into replicate PCRs of unsorted PBMC. Data came from immunoSEQ multiplex PCR; TCRdb stores just in-frame clones and leaves some out. The data hold 400,000 to 500,000 clones, with around 80% observed a single time. The V and J ends lost 4 bases and 4 bases respectively, with 16 bases between them. Germline V CDR1 and CDR2: SQVTM, ANQGSEA. The CDR3 runs 14 residues. Note on this clone: Its antigen is undetermined.

This sequence was found in a middle-aged woman in good health. Some clones in this sample may be carry-over from other donors' samples. The chain links TRBV29-1 to TRBJ2-5; unclear D gene. The sequenced material came from PBMCs. The chain's CDR3 is CSVGSQAMGETQYF. CDR3 DNA: TGCAGCGTTGGTTCCCAAGCCATGGGAGAGACCCAGTACTTC. Full variable domain (remainder filled in from reference TRBV29-1 and TRBJ2-5): SAVISQKPSRDICQRGTSLTIQCQVDSQVTMMFWYRQQPGQSLTLIATANQGSEATYESGFVIDKFPISRPNLTFSTLTVSNMSPEDSSIYLCSVGSQAMGETQYFGPGTRLLVL.